The 5 T cell receptor beta chains below come from one sample, sequenced in a study of Ad26.COV2.S vaccination and SARS-CoV-2 variants. Generated by immunoSEQ multiplex PCR, the TCRdb table keeps only in-frame clones and is missing some. Of about 350,000 clones listed, around 89% are singletons. Treatment given: 15 to 20 received Ad26.COV2.S at low or high dose, single or two shots; several received placebo; per-sample allocation not given. The investigators took samples on day 63 after the first vaccine or placebo injection. The specimen comprised peripheral blood, sampled in a trial of Ad26.COV2.S vaccine versus placebo. All receptors come from a person aged 18 to 59 who received the Ad26.COV2.S COVID-19 vaccine or a placebo.

The chain links TRBV6-1 to TRBJ1-1, with D perhaps TRBD1 (5 bases). The CDR3 runs to 15 residues. Germline V gives CDR1 MNHNS, CDR2 SASEGT. Deletions cut 2 bases from V and 5 bases from J, with 15 bases between. In DNA, the CDR3 is TGTGCCAGCAGTGAATATGGGGGTAGTCGAACTGAAGCTTTCTTT. This sequence encodes CASSEYGGSRTEAFF.

The genes are TRBV24-1 and TRBJ2-1, with D perhaps matching TRBD2 (6 bases). The V and J ends lost 3 bases and 0 bases respectively, with 8 bases between them. Germline V gives CDR1 KGHDR, CDR2 SFDVKD. The CDR3 spans 15 residues. This CDR3 is CATSDAGSSYNEQFF. The CDR3 DNA follows: TGTGCCACCAGTGATGCGGGGTCCTCCTACAATGAGCAGTTCTTC.

This sequence joins TRBV9 and TRBJ1-2, with 8 positions matching TRBD1. The CDR3 loop spans 15 amino acids. V gave up 0 bases and J gave up 7 bases; unmatched junction bases: 8. The V gene's germline CDR1 is SGDLS and CDR2 YYNGEE. CDR3 in amino acids: CASSVDPTGAAGYTF. CDR3 coding DNA: TGTGCCAGCAGCGTAGACCCGACAGGGGCCGCTGGCTACACCTTC.

The chain links TRBV19 to TRBJ1-2; possible D gene TRBD1, 6 bases. Trimming cost V 4 bases and J 8 bases, with 20 bases left between them. The germline V gene has CDR1 LNHDA and CDR2 SQIVND (reference sequence). CDR3 length equals 15 residues. The CDR3 sequence: CASSTLDSFLRGYTF. CDR3 DNA sequence: TGTGCCAGTAGTACCCTGGACAGTTTCCTAAGGGGCTACACCTTC.

The V gene is TRBV28, the J gene TRBJ2-2, with 9 nucleotides matching TRBD1. Germline V gives CDR1 MDHEN, CDR2 SYDVKM. This CDR3 region has 14 residues. Trimming at V came to 10 bases and at J to 4 bases, leaving 7 bases not matched to a gene. CDR3 sequence: CATDRGYGTGELFF. CDR3 sequence (DNA): TGTGCCACCGACAGGGGGTACGGCACCGGGGAGCTGTTTTTT.